The rows below give T cell receptor beta chains drawn from one sample of a study of PD-1 blockade in classical Hodgkin lymphoma. Some clones are missing from TCRdb's copy, which holds only in-frame ones; the method was immunoSEQ multiplex PCR. The sample includes about 20,000 clones, around four fifths of them seen just once. The sample consisted of CD8+ T cells from blood, taken before the fourth cycle of nivolumab. These TCRs come from a human donor with classical Hodgkin lymphoma. Both conserved end residues are part of each CDR3. The D gene is left open where the match is weak. Only part of the rows carry a size: once, few, many, or a class if the clone is expanded.

d_call j_call v_call clone_size cdr3_nt cdr3_aa
- TRBJ2-7 TRBV5-8 - TGTGCCAGCAGCACGGAGGTCCGACAGAGGAGCTCCTACGAGCAGTACTTC CASSTEVRQRSSYEQYF
- TRBJ1-5 TRBV27 once TGCGCCACAGGGCCTTATAGCAATCAGCCCCAGCATTTT CATGPYSNQPQHF
- TRBJ2-4 TRBV5-6 - TGTGCCAGCGGTCGTGACATTCAGTACTTC CASGRDIQYF
TRBD1 TRBJ2-1 TRBV10-3 - TGTGCCATCAGTGTCGTTGGGACAGGGGCCTACAATGAGCAGTTCTTC CAISVVGTGAYNEQFF
- TRBJ1-5 TRBV7-9 few TGTGCCAGCAGCTTATTAGGGAGCAATCAGCCCCAGCATTTT CASSLLGSNQPQHF
- TRBJ1-2 TRBV7-8 - TGTGCCAGCAGCTTATATGGTGCGCAGGGAAAGAAAGATGGCTACACCTTC CASSLYGAQGKKDGYTF
- TRBJ2-7 TRBV12-5 few TGTGCTAGTGGTTTCCCAGGGTTCCCCGAGCAGTACTTC CASGFPGFPEQYF
- TRBJ2-7 TRBV19 - TGTGCCAGTAGTATAACCGGGCTCAGCTACGAGCAGTACTTC CASSITGLSYEQYF
- TRBJ2-5 TRBV14 - TGTGCCAGCCCCCAGGGGGGCGGGCGGGAGGAGCAGTACTTC CASPQGGGREEQYF
- TRBJ1-4 TRBV19 - TGTGCCATAGGACATGATGAAAAACTGTTTTTT CAIGHDEKLFF
TRBD1 TRBJ1-1 TRBV5-1 - TGCGCCAGCAGTTATGCCCAGGGACAGGGGACTGAAGCTTTCTTT CASSYAQGQGTEAFF
TRBD1 TRBJ1-5 TRBV5-5 - TGTGCCAGCAGCCCACAGGGGGTGGGGGGGCTTGGTGAGCCCCAGCATTTT CASSPQGVGGLGEPQHF
- TRBJ2-7 TRBV25-1 few TGTGCCAGCAGTGGGACCTACGAGCAGTACTTC CASSGTYEQYF
TRBD1 TRBJ1-4 TRBV6-5 - TGTGCCAGCAGTTATTCGGACAGGGTTTATGAAAAACTGTTTTTT CASSYSDRVYEKLFF
- TRBJ1-1 TRBV9 few TGTGCCAGCAGCTCGATGGGAGGGAAGGTCGCTGAAGCTTTCTTT CASSSMGGKVAEAFF
TRBD1 TRBJ2-7 TRBV7-6 - TGTGCCAGCAGCTCGGGACAGGGGACCTACGAGCAGTACTTC CASSSGQGTYEQYF
- TRBJ2-1 TRBV6-5 - TGTGCCAGCAGTTACGACTATTCCAAGCAGTTCTTC CASSYDYSKQFF
- TRBJ2-1 TRBV15 - TGTGCCACCAGCAGAGATTTCCGCGATGAGCAGTTCTTC CATSRDFRDEQFF
TRBD1 TRBJ1-1 TRBV6-1 - TGTGCCAGCAGTGTGGGACAGGGGAACACTGAAGCTTTCTTT CASSVGQGNTEAFF
- TRBJ1-3 TRBV6-6 - TGTGCCAGCACACACGGCCCCTCTGGAAACACCATATATTTT CASTHGPSGNTIYF
TRBD1 TRBJ2-7 TRBV2 once TGTGCCAGCAGAGCCGGACAGGATATCTCCTACGAGCAGTACTTC CASRAGQDISYEQYF
- TRBJ1-5 TRBV4-2 - TGTGCCAGCAGCGCAGGGGCGGGTCAGCCCCAGCATTTT CASSAGAGQPQHF
- TRBJ1-6 TRBV19 few TGTGCCAGTAGTATAGTGGGACGCTCGAGGTCCCCCCTCCACTTT CASSIVGRSRSPLHF
- TRBJ1-2 TRBV19 - TGTGCCAGTAGTTTCAGCGGCGGGACAGGCTACACCTTC CASSFSGGTGYTF
- TRBJ1-2 TRBV28 - TGTGCCAGCAGTCTTTGGACAGCAAACTATGGCTACACCTTC CASSLWTANYGYTF
TRBD1 TRBJ1-2 TRBV23-1 - TGCGCCAGCAGTCAAGTTACAGGGGGCGCGAGATATGGCTACACCTTC CASSQVTGGARYGYTF
- TRBJ2-7 TRBV7-9 - TGTGCCAGCAGCCTGCGGACGGAGAGCTACGAGCAGTACTTC CASSLRTESYEQYF
TRBD1 TRBJ1-5 TRBV28 - TGTGCCAGCAGTTTATATCAGGGGGCGGGTCAGCCCCAGCATTTT CASSLYQGAGQPQHF
- TRBJ1-4 TRBV5-5 - TGTGCCAGCAGCGAGGCCCCCAGGAGTGAAAAACTGTTTTTT CASSEAPRSEKLFF
TRBD2 TRBJ2-7 TRBV11-2 - TGTGCCAGCAGCTTAGTTCCTTTCGGGCTAGCGGCCTACGAGCAGTACTTC CASSLVPFGLAAYEQYF
TRBD1 TRBJ1-1 TRBV10-3 - TGTGCCATCAGTGGAACAGGGGACACTGAAGCTTTCTTT CAISGTGDTEAFF
TRBD1 TRBJ2-7 TRBV5-1 - TGCGCCAGCAGCTGGGGACAGGGCAAATACGAGCAGTACTTC CASSWGQGKYEQYF
- TRBJ1-3 TRBV9 - TGTGCCAGCAGCCTCCAGACTCAGGTGACTGGAAACACCATATATTTT CASSLQTQVTGNTIYF
- TRBJ2-3 TRBV11-2 - TGTGCCAGCAGCTTAGAAATAGGGAGCACAGATACGCAGTATTTT CASSLEIGSTDTQYF
- TRBJ2-1 TRBV4-1 - TGCGCCAGCAGCCAAGAACTCGAACGGGGGACCAACAATGAGCAGTTCTTC CASSQELERGTNNEQFF
- TRBJ1-2 TRBV19 - TGTGCCACCATTAGGGACAAGGCCAGTGGCTACACCTTC CATIRDKASGYTF
- TRBJ2-5 TRBV7-9 - TGTGCCAGCAGTTCGCTAGGGGGGGAGACCCAGTACTTC CASSSLGGETQYF
TRBD1 TRBJ1-5 TRBV27 few TGTGCCAGCAGTCAGGGGACAGGGGGCTATCAGCCCCAGCATTTT CASSQGTGGYQPQHF
- TRBJ2-5 TRBV6-1 once TGTGCCAGCAGTGAAGCGGTCGGAGGTCGCCAAGAGACCCAGTACTTC CASSEAVGGRQETQYF
- TRBJ2-1 TRBV7-8 - TGTGCCAGCAGCTCGCGTGAGCGCATGCCTCCCTACAATGAGCAGTTCTTC CASSSRERMPPYNEQFF
- TRBJ2-3 TRBV6-5 - TGTGCCAGCAGTGCCTTTGTAAAAGACACGCAGTATTTT CASSAFVKDTQYF
- TRBJ2-7 TRBV11-2 - TGTGCCAGCAGCTTGGAACGGACCTACGAGCAGTACTTC CASSLERTYEQYF
TRBD2 TRBJ2-5 TRBV5-4 - TGTGCCAGCAGCTTGCCCCGGGGGGCTAGCGGGGGGGCCAGGGAGACCCAGTACTTC CASSLPRGASGGARETQYF
- TRBJ1-2 TRBV4-1 - TGCGCCAGCAGCCCGACGCCACCTAAAGGGGATCTTAACTATGGCTACACCTTC CASSPTPPKGDLNYGYTF
- TRBJ2-1 TRBV9 - TGTGCCAGCAGCGTAGGAGACAGTAACAATGAGCAGTTCTTC CASSVGDSNNEQFF
- TRBJ2-3 TRBV13 - TGTGCCAGCAGCCTTGGGCCACTCGGGGCGAGCACAGATACGCAGTATTTT CASSLGPLGASTDTQYF
TRBD1 TRBJ1-6 TRBV5-8 few TGTGCCAGCAGCGGGGGACAGAAACTAATTTCACCCCTCCACTTT CASSGGQKLISPLHF
- TRBJ2-1 TRBV7-2 - TGTGCCAGCACCTTTAACCGGGACGCCAGTGAGCAGTTCTTC CASTFNRDASEQFF
TRBD1 TRBJ1-5 TRBV12-5 - TGTGCTAGTGCGCACCAGGGGGAGGGTCAGCCCCAGCATTTT CASAHQGEGQPQHF
- TRBJ2-1 TRBV9 - TGTGCCAGCAGCGCCGGGGGTATCGATGAGCAGTTCTTC CASSAGGIDEQFF
- TRBJ2-3 TRBV6-4 - TGTGCCAGCAGTGACAGTGCGGGTTCAACCACAGATACGCAGTATTTT CASSDSAGSTTDTQYF
- TRBJ2-5 TRBV7-9 - TGTGCCAGCAGCCCCACCTATGTTTCCCAAGAGACCCAGTACTTC CASSPTYVSQETQYF
- TRBJ2-5 TRBV7-8 - TGTGCCAGCAGCTTACCGGGGGGCAGGGAGACCCAGTACTTC CASSLPGGRETQYF
TRBD2 TRBJ2-3 TRBV14 - TGTGCCAGCAGCAAAACAGCTCTCGGGGGGGCCACAGATACGCAGTATTTT CASSKTALGGATDTQYF
TRBD1 TRBJ1-2 TRBV5-8 - TGTGCCAGCAGCCAGACAGGGATGGGATATGGCTACACCTTC CASSQTGMGYGYTF